This T cell receptor (beta chain) emerged from a study of blood T cell dynamics during melanoma immunotherapy (TCRdb year 2020). Regarding the complete study: The patients had metastatic melanoma and were given first-line pembrolizumab or nivolumab plus ipilimumab as standard of care in the United Kingdom. Peripheral T cell receptor repertoires of metastatic melanoma patients were profiled before and after one cycle of checkpoint inhibitor therapy to find early correlates of response. The training cohort was made up of consecutive patients, while a further independent group of patients from the same centre was pooled to form an external validation set. Study-wide findings and limitations: The relatively small sample size was recognized as a factor that could limit how well the results generalize. Patients who later achieved disease control showed a bifurcated PBMC repertoire reorganization at W3, with increased clonality or increased diversity, unlike progressors. Whether the T cell clones driving repertoire changes were melanoma-specific or reflected general immune activation could not be determined in the study.

CDR1 and CDR2, per the germline V gene, are SGHRS and YFSETQ. The CDR3 holds 15 amino acids from the cysteine to the phenylalanine. The DNA shown is the 45-base CDR3, in frame from base 1. V is shortened by 4 bases, J by 2 bases, and the region joining them spans 14 bases. Every bulk PBMC sample had a fixed 350 ng of DNA loaded. TCR beta CDR3 sequences were amplified from genomic DNA using the immunoSEQ TCRb Assay kit according to manufacturer instructions. The KAPA Library Quantification Kit for Illumina platforms was used to quantify pooled libraries by qPCR. Pooled libraries were sequenced on an Illumina NextSeq 500, clustered at roughly 0.55-1.1 pM. For the original study's pipeline: Analysis of the TCR data relied on immunoSEQ ANALYZER and the R LymphoSeq package. A rearrangement efficiency score was calculated as productive divided by the sum of productive and non-productive CDR3 sequences. Clonality was measured with the Gini coefficient and diversity with the Renyi index at alpha=1, and both measures were compared pairwise between timepoints within each patient. Clonal relatedness, based on an edit distance of 3, and repertoire similarity, based on the Bhattacharyya coefficient, were both computed in LymphoSeq. To classify response, a linear discriminant analysis based on week-3 changes in clonality and diversity was built with the R MASS and caret packages. TCRdb mirrors the immuneACCESS table, restricted to in-frame sequences. Some clones are absent from its copies; in checked studies, under half trace to an unresolved V gene, and the reason for the others is unknown. V and J calls and clone size are given by that table; D and trimming were obtained from the DNA. The sample has about 11,000 clones on record, around 90% of them singletons. The top ten clonotypes cover approximately 25% of the sample.

Note on this clone: Its antigen is currently not known. No much larger clone is present one base from it, and per-base qualities are unavailable.

This specimen's time point label, per the study, means: week 3, after first cycle of checkpoint inhibitor. Blood samples were taken before treatment (T0) and at week 3 (W3), following the first cycle of checkpoint blockade. Except for two patients with rapid clinical progression, response was assessed 12 weeks after the first infusion by RECIST 1.1; disease control meant complete response, partial response or stable disease. Patients with prior systemic cancer treatment, concomitant immunosuppressant therapy or synchronous other active malignancies were excluded. To track both circulating cells and T cell turnover, TCR beta was sequenced from bulk PBMC as well as from plasma cell-free DNA. Lymphoprep and SepMate tubes were used to isolate PBMC from blood, and red cell lysis was then performed. DNA from PBMC and sorted T cell subsets was extracted with QIAamp DNA Blood Mini kits.

The V and J segments used are TRBV5-1 and TRBJ2-3, and TRBD2 may be the D gene, going by 5 matching bases. Sequenced material: blood, taken from a patient treated with checkpoint blockade. The sequence derives from a human donor with melanoma. In nucleotide form, the sequence is TGCGCCAGCAGCCCCGGGCGAGGGCCCACAGATACGCAGTATTTT. The translation is CASSPGRGPTDTQYF.